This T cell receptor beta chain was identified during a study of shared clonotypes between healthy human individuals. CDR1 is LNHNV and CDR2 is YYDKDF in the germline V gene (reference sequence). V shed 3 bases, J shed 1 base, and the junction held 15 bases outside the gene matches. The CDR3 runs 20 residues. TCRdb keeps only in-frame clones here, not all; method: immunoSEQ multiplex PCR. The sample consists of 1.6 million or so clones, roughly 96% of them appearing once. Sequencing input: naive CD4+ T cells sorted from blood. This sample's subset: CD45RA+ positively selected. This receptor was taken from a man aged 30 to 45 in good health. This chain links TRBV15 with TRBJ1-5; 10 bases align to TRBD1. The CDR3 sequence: CATSSFRDRGPLMSNQPQHF. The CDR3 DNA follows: TGTGCCACCAGCAGTTTCCGGGACAGGGGACCCCTTATGAGCAATCAGCCCCAGCATTTT. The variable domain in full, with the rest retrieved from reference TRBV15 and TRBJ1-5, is DAMVIQNPRYQVTQFGKPVTLSCSQTLNHNVMYWYQQKSSQAPKLLFHYYDKDFNNEADTPDNFQSRRPNTSFCFLDIRSPGLGDTAMYLCATSSFRDRGPLMSNQPQHFGDGTRLSIL.